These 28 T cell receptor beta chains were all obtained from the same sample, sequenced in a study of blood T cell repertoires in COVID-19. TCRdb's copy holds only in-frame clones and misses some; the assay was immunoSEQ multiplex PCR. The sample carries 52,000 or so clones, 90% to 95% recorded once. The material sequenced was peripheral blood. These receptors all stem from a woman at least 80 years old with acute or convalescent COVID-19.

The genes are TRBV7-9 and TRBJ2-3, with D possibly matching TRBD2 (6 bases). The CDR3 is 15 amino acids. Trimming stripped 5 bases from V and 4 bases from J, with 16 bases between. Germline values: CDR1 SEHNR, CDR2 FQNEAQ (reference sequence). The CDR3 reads CASSPHPGSADTQYF. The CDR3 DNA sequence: TGTGCCAGCAGCCCCCACCCCGGGAGCGCAGATACGCAGTATTTT.

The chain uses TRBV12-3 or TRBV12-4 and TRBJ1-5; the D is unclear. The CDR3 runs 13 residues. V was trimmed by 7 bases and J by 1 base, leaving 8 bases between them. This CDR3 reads CASNRHSNQPQHF. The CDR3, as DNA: TGTGCCAGCAACCGACACAGCAATCAGCCCCAGCATTTT.

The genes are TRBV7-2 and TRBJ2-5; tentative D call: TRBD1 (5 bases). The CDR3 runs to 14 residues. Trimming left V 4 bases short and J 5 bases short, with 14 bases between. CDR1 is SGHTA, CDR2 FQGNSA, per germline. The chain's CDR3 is CASSSLGVQETQYF. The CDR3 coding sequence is TGTGCCAGCAGCTCCTTAGGGGTGCAGGAGACCCAGTACTTC.

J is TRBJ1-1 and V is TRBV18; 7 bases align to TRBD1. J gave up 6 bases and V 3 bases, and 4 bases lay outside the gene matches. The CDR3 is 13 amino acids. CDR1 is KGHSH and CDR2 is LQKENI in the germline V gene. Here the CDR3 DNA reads TGTGCCAGCTCACCCCGGGACAGCGCTGAAGCTTTCTTT. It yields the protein CASSPRDSAEAFF.

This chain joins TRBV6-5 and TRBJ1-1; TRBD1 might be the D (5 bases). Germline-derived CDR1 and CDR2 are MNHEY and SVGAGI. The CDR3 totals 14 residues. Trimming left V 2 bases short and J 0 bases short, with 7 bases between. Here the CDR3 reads CASSYRGVNTEAFF. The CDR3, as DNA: TGTGCCAGCAGTTACAGGGGCGTGAACACTGAAGCTTTCTTT.

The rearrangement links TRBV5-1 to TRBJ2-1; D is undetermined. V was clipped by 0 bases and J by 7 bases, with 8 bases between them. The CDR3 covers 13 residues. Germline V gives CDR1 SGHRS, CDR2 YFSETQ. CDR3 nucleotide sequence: TGCGCCAGCAGCTTGGGGTCGGGTAATGAGCAGTTCTTC. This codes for CASSLGSGNEQFF.

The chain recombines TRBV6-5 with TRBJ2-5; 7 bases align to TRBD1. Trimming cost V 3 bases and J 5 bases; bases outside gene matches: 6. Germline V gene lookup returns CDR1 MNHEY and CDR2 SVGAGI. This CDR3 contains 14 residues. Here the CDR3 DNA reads TGTGCCAGCAGTTATATGGACAGGAGGGAGACCCAGTACTTC. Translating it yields CASSYMDRRETQYF.

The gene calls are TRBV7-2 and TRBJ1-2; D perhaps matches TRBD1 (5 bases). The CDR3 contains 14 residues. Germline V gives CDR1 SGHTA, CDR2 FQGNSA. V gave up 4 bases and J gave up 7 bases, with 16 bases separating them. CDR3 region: CASSSVQGWTGYTF. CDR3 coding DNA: TGTGCCAGCAGCTCAGTTCAGGGATGGACTGGCTACACCTTC. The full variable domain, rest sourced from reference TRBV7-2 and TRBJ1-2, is GAGVSQSPSNKVTEKGKDVELRCDPISGHTALYWYRQSLGQGLEFLIYFQGNSAPDKSGLPSDRFSAERTGGSVSTLTIQRTQQEDSAVYLCASSSVQGWTGYTFGSGTRLTVV.

CDR3 in amino acids: CASRLRGTSYNEQFF. As DNA, the CDR3 is TGTGCCAGCAGACTAAGGGGGACCTCCTACAATGAGCAGTTCTTC. The gene calls are TRBV6-5 and TRBJ2-1, with a weak D call TRBD1 (6 bases). Trimming cost V 6 bases and J 0 bases, with 12 bases left between them. CDR3 length: 15 amino acids. The germline V gene has CDR1 MNHEY and CDR2 SVGAGI.

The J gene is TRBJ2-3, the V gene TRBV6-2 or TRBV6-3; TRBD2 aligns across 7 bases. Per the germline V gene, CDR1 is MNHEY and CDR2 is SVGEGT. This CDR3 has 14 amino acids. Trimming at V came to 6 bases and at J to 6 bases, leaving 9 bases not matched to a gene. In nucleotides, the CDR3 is TGTGCCAGCAGCCCGGGACTAATCCGCGATACGCAGTATTTT. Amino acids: CASSPGLIRDTQYF.

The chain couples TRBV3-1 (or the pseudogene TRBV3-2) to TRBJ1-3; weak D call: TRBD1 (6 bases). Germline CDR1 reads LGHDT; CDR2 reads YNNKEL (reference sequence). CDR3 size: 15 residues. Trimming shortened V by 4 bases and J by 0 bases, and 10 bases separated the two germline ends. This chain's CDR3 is CASSLRQVSGNTIYF. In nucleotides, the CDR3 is TGTGCCAGCAGCCTCCGACAGGTCTCTGGAAACACCATATATTTT.

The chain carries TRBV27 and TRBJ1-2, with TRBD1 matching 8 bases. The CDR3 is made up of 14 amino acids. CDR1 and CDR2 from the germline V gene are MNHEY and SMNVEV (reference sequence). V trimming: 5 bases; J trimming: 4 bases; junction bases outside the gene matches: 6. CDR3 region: CASSRGQGTYGYTF. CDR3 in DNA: TGTGCCAGCAGTCGCGGACAGGGAACCTATGGCTACACCTTC.

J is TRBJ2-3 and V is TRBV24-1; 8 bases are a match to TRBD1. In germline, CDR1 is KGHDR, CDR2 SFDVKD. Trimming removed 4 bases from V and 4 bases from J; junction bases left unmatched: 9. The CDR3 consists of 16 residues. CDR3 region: CATSDSRTGSPDTQYF. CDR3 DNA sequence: TGTGCCACCAGTGACTCCCGGACAGGGAGCCCAGATACGCAGTATTTT.

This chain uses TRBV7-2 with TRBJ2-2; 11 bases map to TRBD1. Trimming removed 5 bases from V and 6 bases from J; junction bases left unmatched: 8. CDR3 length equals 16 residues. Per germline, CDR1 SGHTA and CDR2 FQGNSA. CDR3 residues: CASSPRTGGFSGELFF. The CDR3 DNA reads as TGTGCCAGCAGCCCCAGGACAGGGGGCTTCTCCGGGGAGCTGTTTTTT.

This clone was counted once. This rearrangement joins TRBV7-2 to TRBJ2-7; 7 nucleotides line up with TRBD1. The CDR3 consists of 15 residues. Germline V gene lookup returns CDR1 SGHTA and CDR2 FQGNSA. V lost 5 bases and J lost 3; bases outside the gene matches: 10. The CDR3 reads CASSPSGTALYEQYF. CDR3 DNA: TGTGCCAGCAGCCCATCCGGGACAGCCCTCTACGAGCAGTACTTC.

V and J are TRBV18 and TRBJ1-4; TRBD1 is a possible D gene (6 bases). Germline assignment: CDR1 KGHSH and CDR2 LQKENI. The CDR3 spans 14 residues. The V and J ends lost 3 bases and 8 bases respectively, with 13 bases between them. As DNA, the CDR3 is TGTGCCAGCTCACCTCTTGGGACACCAGAAAAACTGTTTTTT. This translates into CASSPLGTPEKLFF.

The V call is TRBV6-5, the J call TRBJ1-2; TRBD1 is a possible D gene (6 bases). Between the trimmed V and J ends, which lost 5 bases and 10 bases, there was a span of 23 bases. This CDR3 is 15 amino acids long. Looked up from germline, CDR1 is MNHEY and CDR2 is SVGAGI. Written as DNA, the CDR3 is TGTGCCAGCAGTCACCGGGACACGGCCGATAAAGTCTACACCTTC. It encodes CASSHRDTADKVYTF.

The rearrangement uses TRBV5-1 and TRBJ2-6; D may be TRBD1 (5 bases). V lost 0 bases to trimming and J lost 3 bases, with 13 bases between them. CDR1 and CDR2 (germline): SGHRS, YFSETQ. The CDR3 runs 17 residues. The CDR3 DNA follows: TGCGCCAGCAGCTTGGCCCTAGGGGAAGGTGGGGCCAACGTCCTGACTTTC. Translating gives CASSLALGEGGANVLTF.

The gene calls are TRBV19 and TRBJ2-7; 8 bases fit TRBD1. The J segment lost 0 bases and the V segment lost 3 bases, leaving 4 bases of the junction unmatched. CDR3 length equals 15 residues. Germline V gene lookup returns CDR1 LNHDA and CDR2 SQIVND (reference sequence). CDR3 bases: TGTGCCAGTAGTATTGGGACAGGAGCCTCCTACGAGCAGTACTTC. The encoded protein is CASSIGTGASYEQYF.

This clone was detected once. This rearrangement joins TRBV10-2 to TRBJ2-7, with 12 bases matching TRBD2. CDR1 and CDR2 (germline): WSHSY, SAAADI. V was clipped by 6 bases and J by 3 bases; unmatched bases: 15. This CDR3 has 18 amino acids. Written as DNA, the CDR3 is TGCGCCAGCAGGGCTAGCGGGAGGGCCCCCCAAGAATTCTACGAGCAGTACTTC. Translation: CASRASGRAPQEFYEQYF.

The CDR3 reads CASSLTGRSSGANVLTF. CDR3 DNA sequence: TGTGCCAGCAGCCTGACAGGGCGGAGCTCTGGGGCCAACGTCCTGACTTTC. The chain links TRBV2 to TRBJ2-6, with 7 bases aligning to TRBD1. This CDR3 region has 17 residues. Germline V gene sequence: CDR1 SNHLY, CDR2 FYNNEI. The J segment lost 0 bases and the V segment lost 6 bases, leaving 8 bases of the junction unmatched. Variable domain in full (rest from reference TRBV2 and TRBJ2-6): EPEVTQTPSHQVTQMGQEVILRCVPISNHLYFYWYRQILGQKVEFLVSFYNNEISEKSEIFDDQFSVERPDGSNFTLKIRSTKLEDSAMYFCASSLTGRSSGANVLTFGAGSRLTVL.

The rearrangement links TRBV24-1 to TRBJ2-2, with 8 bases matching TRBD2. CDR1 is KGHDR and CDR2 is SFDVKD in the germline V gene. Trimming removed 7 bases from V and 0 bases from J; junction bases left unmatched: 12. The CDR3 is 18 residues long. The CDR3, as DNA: TGTGCCACCAGGGGGTCAGCGGGGGATCGTTCGAACACCGGGGAGCTGTTTTTT. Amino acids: CATRGSAGDRSNTGELFF.

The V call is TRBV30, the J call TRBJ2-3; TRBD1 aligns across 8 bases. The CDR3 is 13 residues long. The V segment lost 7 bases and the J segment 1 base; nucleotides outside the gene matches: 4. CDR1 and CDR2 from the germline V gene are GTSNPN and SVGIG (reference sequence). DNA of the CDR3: TGTGCCTCCCCGGGACAGGGCACAGATACGCAGTATTTT. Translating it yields CASPGQGTDTQYF.

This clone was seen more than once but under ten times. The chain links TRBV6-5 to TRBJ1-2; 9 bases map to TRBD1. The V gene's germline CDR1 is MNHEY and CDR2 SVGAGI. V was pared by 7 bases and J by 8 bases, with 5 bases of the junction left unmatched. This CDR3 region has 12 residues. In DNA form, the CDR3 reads TGTGCCAGCACTATACAGGGGGCGGGCTACACCTTC. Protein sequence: CASTIQGAGYTF.

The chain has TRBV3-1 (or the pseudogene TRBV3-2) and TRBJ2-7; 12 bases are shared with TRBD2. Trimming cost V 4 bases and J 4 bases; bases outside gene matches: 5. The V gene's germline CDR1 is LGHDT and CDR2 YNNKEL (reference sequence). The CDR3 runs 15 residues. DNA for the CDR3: TGTGCCAGCAGCCCAGGACTAGCGGGACCATACGAGCAGTACTTC. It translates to CASSPGLAGPYEQYF.

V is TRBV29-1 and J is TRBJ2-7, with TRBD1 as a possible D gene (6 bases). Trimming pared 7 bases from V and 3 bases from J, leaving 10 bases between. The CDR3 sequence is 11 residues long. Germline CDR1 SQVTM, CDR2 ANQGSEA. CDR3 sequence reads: CSGGTLYEQYF. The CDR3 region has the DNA TGCAGCGGAGGGACACTCTACGAGCAGTACTTC.

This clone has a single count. CDR3 region: CASSDSIRGFSYEQYF. The CDR3 DNA sequence: TGTGCCAGCAGTGACTCGATCCGCGGATTCTCCTACGAGCAGTACTTC. The chain employs TRBV6-4 and TRBJ2-7; D is unresolved. The CDR3 length is 16 residues. The germline V gene encodes CDR1 MRHNA and CDR2 SNTAGT. The ends were cut back, 0 bases at V and 0 bases at J, with 12 bases in the middle.

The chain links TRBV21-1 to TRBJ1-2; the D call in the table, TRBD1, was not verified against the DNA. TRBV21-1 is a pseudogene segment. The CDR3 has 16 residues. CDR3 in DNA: TGTGCCAGCAGCAAAGCCATGGACAGGGTCTCCTATGGCTACACCTTC. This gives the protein CASSKAMDRVSYGYTF.